One and the same sample provided the 14 T cell receptor delta chains below, sequenced in a study of gamma-delta chains in newborns, infants, children. TCRdb fed the reads into CATT to redo clone calling. The repertoire consists of 4,000 to 5,000 delta-chain clones, with more than 30% occurring once and the leading ten covering approximately 14%. The sequenced material came from blood. The origin of the receptors is a child who received the measles vaccine.

This chain connects TRDV1 to TRDJ1; 11 nucleotides align to TRDD3. Germline V gives CDR1 TSWWSYY, CDR2 QGS. CDR3 length: 27 amino acids. V was clipped by 0 bases and J by 0 bases; unmatched bases: 33. As DNA, the CDR3 is TGTGCTCTTGGGGAACTTAGGGGGTCGGCCTTCCTCCCGTTGATAGGTGGGGGATACGAAAACACCGATAAACTCATCTTT. This gives the protein CALGELRGSAFLPLIGGGYENTDKLIF.

J is TRDJ1 and V is TRDV1; tentative D call: TRDD3 (6 bases). CDR1 is TSWWSYY, CDR2 QGS, per germline. This CDR3 region has 18 residues. With 0 bases removed from V and 4 bases from J, the gap between germline ends came to 21 bases. The CDR3 is CALGELMPTGEVLDKLIF. CDR3 DNA sequence: TGTGCTCTTGGGGAACTAATGCCTACGGGGGAGGTCCTCGATAAACTCATCTTT.

V gene TRDV1 combines with J gene TRDJ1; the D gene is possibly TRDD3 (6 bases). Germline V gene lookup returns CDR1 TSWWSYY and CDR2 QGS. The CDR3 is 19 residues long. V dropped 2 bases and J dropped 0 bases, with 22 bases sitting between them. CDR3 in amino acids: CALGEGFPGLIRYTDKLIF. DNA for the CDR3: TGTGCTCTTGGGGAAGGCTTTCCAGGGTTGATACGCTACACCGATAAACTCATCTTT.

A few counts support this clone. This chain connects TRDV1 to TRDJ1, with 11 bases aligning to TRDD3. V dropped 3 bases and J dropped 3; count of bases not matched to a gene: 24. CDR3 length: 22 amino acids. From germline, CDR1 is TSWWSYY and CDR2 QGS. CDR3 nucleotide sequence: TGTGCTCTTGGGGAGGCCTTCCTACCCTGTCCGTACTGGGGGATAGTCCCCGATAAACTCATCTTT. Protein sequence: CALGEAFLPCPYWGIVPDKLIF.

As for this clone: A far larger clone differs by one base, so this is likely a read error. Other DNA sequences in this specimen translate into the identical CDR3. The chain uses TRDV1 and TRDJ1; 8 bases agree with TRDD2. The germline V gene has CDR1 TSWWSYY and CDR2 QGS. Trimming at V came to 3 bases and at J to 0 bases, leaving 27 bases not matched to a gene. This CDR3 has 23 residues. CDR3 DNA: TGTGCTCTTGGGGAGCCCTCGCCCTTCCTAAAGGTCTGGGACGACCCCTACACCGATAAACTCATCTTT. It encodes CALGEPSPFLKVWDDPYTDKLIF.

The chain uses TRDV3 and TRDJ3; 11 bases align to TRDD3. The CDR3 is 15 amino acids. J gave up 2 bases and V 4 bases, and 1 base lay outside the gene matches. Germline V gene data show CDR1 as TVYSNPD and CDR2 as GDNSRS (reference sequence). CDR3 sequence reads: CASWGIPWDTRQMFF. The CDR3 region has the DNA TGTGCCTCCTGGGGGATACCCTGGGACACCCGACAGATGTTTTTC.

This clone turned up a few times. The chain links TRDV1 to TRDJ1; maybe TRDD3 (5 bases). This CDR3 spans 15 amino acids. V lost 3 bases and J lost 0, with 11 bases in between. The germline gives CDR1 TSWWSYY, CDR2 QGS. CDR3 residues: CALGEPWVYTDKLIF. CDR3 DNA: TGTGCTCTTGGGGAGCCCTGGGTGTACACCGATAAACTCATCTTT.

This clone showed up just a few times. This chain uses TRDV1 with TRDJ1; no clear D. V lost 2 bases and J lost 10, with 8 bases in between. CDR1 is TSWWSYY, CDR2 QGS, per germline. The CDR3 loop spans 11 amino acids. Written as DNA, the CDR3 is TGTGCTCTTGGGGAAAGGCGGACACTCATCTTT. This translates into CALGERRTLIF.

This clone was detected a few times. The chain recombines TRDV1 with TRDJ1; 8 bases map to TRDD3. The V gene's germline CDR1 is TSWWSYY and CDR2 QGS. The CDR3 runs 16 residues. CDR3 DNA sequence: TGTGCCGCCAGCGAACCGATGGGGGATTACACCGATAAACTCATCTTT. Translation gives CAASEPMGDYTDKLIF.

This clone was picked up one time. The V and J genes are TRDV3 and TRDJ1; 10 nucleotides match TRDD3. This CDR3 is built from 14 residues. V lost 5 bases and J lost 0; bases outside the gene matches: 6. Germline CDR1 is TVYSNPD and CDR2 is GDNSRS (reference sequence). The DNA for the CDR3 is TGTGCCCTTGGGGGATACCCGTACACCGATAAACTCATCTTT. This gives the protein CALGGYPYTDKLIF.

Note on this clone: One base separates it from a far larger clone, so it is likely a read error. J is TRDJ1 and V is TRDV1; 8 bases line up with TRDD3. V lost 1 base and J lost 1; bases outside the gene matches: 14. The CDR3 has 19 residues. CDR1 and CDR2 (germline): TSWWSYY, QGS. The CDR3 DNA is TGTGCTCTTGGGGAACAGGTCATATTGGGGGATGAGGGCACCGATAAACTCATCTTT. Protein: CALGEQVILGDEGTDKLIF.

This chain links TRDV1 with TRDJ1, with TRDD3 matching over 9 bases. Trimming at V came to 2 bases and at J to 0 bases, leaving 19 bases not matched to a gene. CDR1 and CDR2 from the germline V gene are TSWWSYY and QGS. This CDR3 region has 21 residues. The CDR3 nucleotides are TGTGCTCTTGGGGAAGCACGACGATTGGGGATACGGTCCCACTACACCGATAAACTCATCTTT. Translated, it gives CALGEARRLGIRSHYTDKLIF.

This clone was counted only a few times. This may be a read error: a much more frequent sequence differs by one nucleotide. The chain uses TRDV1 and TRDJ1; TRDD3 matches 12 bases. The CDR3 sequence is 19 residues long. J lost 5 bases, V lost 1 base, and 14 bases had no gene match. Per germline, CDR1 TSWWSYY and CDR2 QGS. CDR3 sequence: CALGEPPFSDWGIQDKLIF. In nucleotides, the CDR3 is TGTGCTCTTGGGGAACCTCCCTTCAGTGACTGGGGGATACAAGATAAACTCATCTTT.

This clone came up a few times. The chain links TRDV1 to TRDJ3; either TRDD2 or TRDD3 may supply D (8 bases each). The length of the CDR3 is 28 residues. Germline V lookup: CDR1 TSWWSYY, CDR2 QGS. Trimming removed 1 base at V and 1 base at J, with 41 bases between. The CDR3 spells CALGEPHRPSYLYWGPPELSWDTRQMFF. CDR3 DNA: TGTGCTCTTGGGGAACCTCACCGGCCTTCCTATCTGTACTGGGGGCCACCCGAGCTTTCCTGGGACACCCGACAGATGTTTTTC.